A single sample is the source of the 19 T cell receptor beta chains below, sequenced in a study of blood T cell repertoires in COVID-19. Sequenced by immunoSEQ multiplex PCR; TCRdb stores in-frame clones only, minus some. The data show roughly 250,000 clones, 80% to 90% seen once. The sequenced sample consisted of peripheral blood. Receptors originate from a man aged 50-60 years with acute or convalescent COVID-19.

This rearrangement joins TRBV9 to TRBJ1-2; TRBD1 is a possible D gene (6 bases). Germline V gene data show CDR1 as SGDLS and CDR2 as YYNGEE. V shed 3 bases and J shed 3 bases, with 15 bases lying between them. CDR3 length: 15 residues. Written as DNA, the CDR3 is TGTGCCAGCAGCGAGACCCCTTCAGGGGACTATGGCTACACCTTC. Its translation: CASSETPSGDYGYTF.

Only one count was recorded for this clone. V usage is TRBV2 and J usage is TRBJ2-7; weak D call: TRBD2 (5 bases). CDR3 length equals 15 residues. With 0 bases removed from V and 6 bases from J, the gap between germline ends came to 15 bases. Looked up from germline, CDR1 is SNHLY and CDR2 is FYNNEI. The CDR3 region is CASSEAGRRTGEQYF. The DNA of the CDR3 is TGTGCCAGCAGTGAAGCGGGGAGACGCACTGGCGAGCAGTACTTC.

The chain is built from TRBV2 and TRBJ2-1, with 7 bases that match TRBD1. This CDR3 has 13 amino acids. The germline V gene encodes CDR1 SNHLY and CDR2 FYNNEI. V shed 7 bases and J 8 bases; nucleotides not matched to a gene: 8. The CDR3 sequence is CASNEGALDEQFF. CDR3 in DNA: TGTGCCAGCAATGAGGGGGCTTTGGATGAGCAGTTCTTC.

The J gene is TRBJ1-6, the V gene TRBV11-3; the match to TRBD1 covers 7 bases. After removal of 5 bases from V and 6 bases from J, the junction contained 4 bases not matched to a gene. This CDR3 is built from 14 residues. Germline CDR1 is SGHNT and CDR2 is YENEEA. Here the CDR3 DNA reads TGTGCCAGCAGCCCGGGGACAGTTAATTCACCCCTCCACTTT. It specifies CASSPGTVNSPLHF.

This sequence joins TRBV6-5 and TRBJ2-3; D is possibly TRBD1 (6 bases). Germline CDR1 MNHEY, CDR2 SVGAGI. CDR3 length equals 15 residues. Trimming cost V 5 bases and J 0 bases, with 12 bases left between them. CDR3: CASSTGWASTDTQYF. Here the CDR3 DNA reads TGTGCCAGCAGTACAGGGTGGGCTAGCACAGATACGCAGTATTTT.

This chain's CDR3 is CASSLRQGAGQPQHF. CDR3 coding DNA: TGTGCCAGCAGTTTACGACAGGGGGCAGGGCAGCCCCAGCATTTT. The chain combines TRBV28 with TRBJ1-5, with TRBD1 matching over 10 bases. Looked up from germline, CDR1 is MDHEN and CDR2 is SYDVKM. The J segment lost 7 bases and the V segment lost 2 bases, leaving 5 bases of the junction unmatched. This CDR3 spans 15 amino acids. The full variable domain, its missing parts supplied by reference TRBV28 and TRBJ1-5, is DVKVTQSSRYLVKRTGEKVFLECVQDMDHENMFWYRQDPGLGLRLIYFSYDVKMKEKGDIPEGYSVSREKKERFSLILESASTNQTSMYLCASSLRQGAGQPQHFGDGTRLSIL.

DNA for the CDR3: TGTGCCAGCAGCCTAAGCGGGAGCAGCACAGATACGCAGTATTTT. Residues: CASSLSGSSTDTQYF. This chain connects TRBV9 to TRBJ2-3, with 8 bases that match TRBD2. V dropped 4 bases and J dropped 0; count of bases not matched to a gene: 4. Germline loops: CDR1 SGDLS, CDR2 YYNGEE. The CDR3 totals 15 residues.

The V call is TRBV18, the J call TRBJ1-2; TRBD1 is a possible D gene (6 bases). Germline CDR1 is KGHSH and CDR2 is LQKENI. This CDR3 spans 14 amino acids. The V end was cut by 2 bases, the J end by 8 bases, with 15 bases between. The CDR3 bases are TGTGCCAGCTCACCAACACAGGGTAGCTCAGGCTACACCTTC. It encodes CASSPTQGSSGYTF.

The chain carries TRBV3-1 (or the pseudogene TRBV3-2) and TRBJ2-5, with a weak D call TRBD2 (6 bases). Per germline, CDR1 LGHDT and CDR2 YNNKEL (reference sequence). This CDR3 is built from 15 residues. V lost 1 base and J lost 1, with 10 bases in between. DNA for the CDR3: TGTGCCAGCAGCCAAGCAAGCGGGTCCCAAGAGACCCAGTACTTC. Its translation: CASSQASGSQETQYF.

The rearrangement links TRBV27 to TRBJ2-7, with 9 bases lining up with TRBD2. With 7 bases clipped from V and 4 bases from J, the junction kept 5 bases outside the gene matches. The CDR3 length is 13 residues. Germline CDR1 and CDR2: MNHEY and SMNVEV (reference sequence). Here the CDR3 DNA reads TGTGCCAGCATACCAGCGGGAGGTTACGAGCAGTACTTC. This codes for CASIPAGGYEQYF.

The V call is TRBV18, the J call TRBJ2-1; TRBD2 matches at 9 bases. V lost 3 bases and J lost 0; bases outside the gene matches: 3. The CDR3 is 16 amino acids. From germline, CDR1 is KGHSH and CDR2 LQKENI. The CDR3 here is CASSPTSGSSYNEQFF. CDR3 DNA sequence: TGTGCCAGCTCACCGACTAGCGGTAGCTCCTACAATGAGCAGTTCTTC.

The genes are TRBV4-1 and TRBJ2-7, with D maybe TRBD1 (5 bases). Germline V gives CDR1 MGHRA, CDR2 YSYEKL. This CDR3 is built from 18 residues. Deletions cut 2 bases from V and 3 bases from J, with 23 bases between. The CDR3 bases are TGCGCCAGCAGCCAAATAATACAGGCCGCGGACACTAACTACGAGCAGTACTTC. This sequence encodes CASSQIIQAADTNYEQYF.

V is TRBV6-1 and J is TRBJ2-1; 7 nucleotides align to TRBD1. The CDR3 totals 15 residues. V lost 3 bases, J lost 0 bases, and 2 bases stayed unmatched. CDR1 MNHNS and CDR2 SASEGT come from the germline V gene. CDR3 residues: CASSDRQGSYNEQFF. Written as DNA, the CDR3 is TGTGCCAGCAGTGACCGACAGGGCTCCTACAATGAGCAGTTCTTC.

The chain is built from TRBV24-1 and TRBJ2-5; no clear D gene. Germline loops: CDR1 KGHDR, CDR2 SFDVKD. The CDR3 has 14 amino acids. V was clipped by 5 bases and J by 2 bases, with 11 bases between them. The CDR3 DNA is TGTGCCACCAGTGGTTTAACAGATCAAGAGACCCAGTACTTC. Its protein is CATSGLTDQETQYF.

The J gene is TRBJ2-4, the V gene TRBV5-1; perhaps TRBD2 as D (6 bases). Germline V gene lookup returns CDR1 SGHRS and CDR2 YFSETQ. V was cut by 4 bases and J by 8 bases, with 16 bases left in between. The CDR3 contains 14 residues. In DNA, the CDR3 is TGCGCCAGCAGCGGTGGGACCGAGCGGGACATTCAGTACTTC. Translated: CASSGGTERDIQYF. The full variable domain, completed using reference TRBV5-1 and TRBJ2-4, is KAGVTQTPRYLIKTRGQQVTLSCSPISGHRSVSWYQQTPGQGLQFLFEYFSETQRNKGNFPGRFSGRQFSNSRSEMNVSTLELGDSALYLCASSGGTERDIQYFGAGTRLSVL.

The rearrangement uses TRBV2 and TRBJ1-1; no firm D call. The CDR3 contains 16 residues. V lost 8 bases, J lost 1 base, and 20 bases lay in between. Germline values: CDR1 SNHLY, CDR2 FYNNEI. CDR3 coding DNA: TGTGCCAGCTCAAACGTTCGGGGAGGTTGGAACACTGAAGCTTTCTTT. Its translation is CASSNVRGGWNTEAFF.

The chain employs TRBV5-5 and TRBJ2-7; 7 bases line up with TRBD1. CDR1 is SGHKS and CDR2 is YYEKEE in the germline V gene (reference sequence). The CDR3 length is 14 residues. The junction had 2 bases not matched to a gene; V was cut back by 0 bases and J by 2 bases. The CDR3 spells CASSLGDRPYEQYF. The CDR3, as DNA: TGTGCCAGCAGCTTGGGGGACAGACCCTACGAGCAGTACTTC.

This chain links TRBV7-9 with TRBJ2-4; D possibly corresponds to TRBD2 (6 bases). The V gene's germline CDR1 is SEHNR and CDR2 FQNEAQ (reference sequence). The CDR3 is 16 residues long. V gave up 5 bases and J gave up 6 bases, with 20 bases separating them. The CDR3 coding sequence is TGTGCCAGCAGCGAAAAATCGACCGGGAGAAGAAACATTCAGTACTTC. Amino acid sequence: CASSEKSTGRRNIQYF.

The chain has TRBV4-1 and TRBJ2-1; 10 nucleotides match TRBD2. Trimming removed 5 bases from V and 9 bases from J; junction bases left unmatched: 10. The CDR3 runs to 15 residues. The germline V gene has CDR1 MGHRA and CDR2 YSYEKL. The CDR3 nucleotides read TGCGCCAGCAGCGAGCCAGCGGGAGGGCCGGTTGAGCAGTTCTTC. Protein: CASSEPAGGPVEQFF.